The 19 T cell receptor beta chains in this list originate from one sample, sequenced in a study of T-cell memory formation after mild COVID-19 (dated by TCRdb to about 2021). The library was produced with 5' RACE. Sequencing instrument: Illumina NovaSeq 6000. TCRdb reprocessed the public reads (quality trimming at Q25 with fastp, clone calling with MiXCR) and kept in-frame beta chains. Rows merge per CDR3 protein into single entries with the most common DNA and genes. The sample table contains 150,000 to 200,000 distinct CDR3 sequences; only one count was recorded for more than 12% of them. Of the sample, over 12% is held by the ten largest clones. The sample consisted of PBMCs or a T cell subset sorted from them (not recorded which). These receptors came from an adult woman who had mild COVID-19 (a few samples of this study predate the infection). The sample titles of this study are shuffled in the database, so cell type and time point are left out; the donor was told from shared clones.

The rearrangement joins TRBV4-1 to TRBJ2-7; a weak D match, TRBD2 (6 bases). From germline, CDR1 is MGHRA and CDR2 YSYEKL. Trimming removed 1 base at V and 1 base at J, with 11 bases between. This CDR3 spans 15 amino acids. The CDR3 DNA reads TGCGCCAGCAGCCAAGCCTTAGCGGATTCCTACGAGCAGTACTTC. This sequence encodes CASSQALADSYEQYF.

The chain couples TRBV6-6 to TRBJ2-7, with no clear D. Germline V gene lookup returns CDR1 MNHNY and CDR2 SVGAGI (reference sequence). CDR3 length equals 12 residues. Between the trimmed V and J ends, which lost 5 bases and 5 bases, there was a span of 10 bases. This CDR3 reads CASSPLVHEQYF. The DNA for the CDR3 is TGTGCCAGCAGTCCACTCGTCCACGAGCAGTACTTC.

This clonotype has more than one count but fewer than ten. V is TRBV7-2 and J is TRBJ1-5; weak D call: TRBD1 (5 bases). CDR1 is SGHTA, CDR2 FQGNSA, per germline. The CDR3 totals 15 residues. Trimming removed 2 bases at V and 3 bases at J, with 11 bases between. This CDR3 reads CASSLTSGINQPQHF. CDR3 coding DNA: TGTGCCAGCAGCTTAACCTCAGGGATCAATCAGCCCCAGCATTTT.

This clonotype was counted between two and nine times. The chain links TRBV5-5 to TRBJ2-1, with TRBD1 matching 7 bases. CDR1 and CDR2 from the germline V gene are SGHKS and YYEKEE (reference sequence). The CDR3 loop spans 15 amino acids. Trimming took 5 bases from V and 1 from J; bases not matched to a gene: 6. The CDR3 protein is CASSTYRGSYNEQFF. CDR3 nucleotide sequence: TGTGCCAGCAGTACCTACAGGGGATCCTACAATGAGCAGTTCTTC.

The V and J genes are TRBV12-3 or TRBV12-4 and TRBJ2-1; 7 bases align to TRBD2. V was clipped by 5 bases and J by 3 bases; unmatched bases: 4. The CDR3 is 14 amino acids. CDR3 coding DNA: TGTGCCAGCAGTCCGTGGGGGGGCTACAATGAGCAGTTCTTC. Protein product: CASSPWGGYNEQFF.

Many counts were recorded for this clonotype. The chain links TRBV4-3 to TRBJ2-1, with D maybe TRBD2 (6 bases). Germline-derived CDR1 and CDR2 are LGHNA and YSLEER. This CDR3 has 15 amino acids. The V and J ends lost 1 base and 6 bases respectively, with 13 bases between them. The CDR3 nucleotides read TGCGCCAGCAGCCAAGGCGGGAATAGTCGCAATGAGCAGTTCTTC. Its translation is CASSQGGNSRNEQFF.

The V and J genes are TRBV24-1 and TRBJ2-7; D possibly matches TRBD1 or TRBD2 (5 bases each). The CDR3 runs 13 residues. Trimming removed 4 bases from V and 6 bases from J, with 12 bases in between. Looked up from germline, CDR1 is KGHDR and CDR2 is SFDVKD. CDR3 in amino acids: CATSEADIFEQYF. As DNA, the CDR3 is TGTGCCACCAGTGAAGCGGACATTTTCGAGCAGTACTTC.

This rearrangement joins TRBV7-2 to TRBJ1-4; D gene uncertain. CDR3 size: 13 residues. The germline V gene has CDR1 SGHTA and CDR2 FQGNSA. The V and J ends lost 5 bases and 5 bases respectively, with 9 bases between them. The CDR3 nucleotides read TGTGCCAGCAGCCCGCGGACGAATGAAAAACTGTTTTTT. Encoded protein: CASSPRTNEKLFF.

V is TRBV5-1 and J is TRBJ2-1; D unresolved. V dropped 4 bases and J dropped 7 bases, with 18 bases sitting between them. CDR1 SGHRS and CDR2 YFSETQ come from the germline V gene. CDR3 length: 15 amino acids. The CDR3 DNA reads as TGCGCCAGCAGCCTTAGTTTGATCTCATCTAATGAGCAGTTCTTC. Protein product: CASSLSLISSNEQFF. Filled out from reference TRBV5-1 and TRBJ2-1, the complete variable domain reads KAGVTQTPRYLIKTRGQQVTLSCSPISGHRSVSWYQQTPGQGLQFLFEYFSETQRNKGNFPGRFSGRQFSNSRSEMNVSTLELGDSALYLCASSLSLISSNEQFFGPGTRLTVL.

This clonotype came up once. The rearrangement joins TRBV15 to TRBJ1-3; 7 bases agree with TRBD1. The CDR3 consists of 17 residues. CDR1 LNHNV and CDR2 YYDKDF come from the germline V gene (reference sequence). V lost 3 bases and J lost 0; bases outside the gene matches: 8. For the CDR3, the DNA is TGTGCCACCAGCAGTATGGGACAGCCTTACTCTGGAAACACCATATATTTT. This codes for CATSSMGQPYSGNTIYF.

The CDR3 is CASHQGSPYEQYF. CDR3 coding DNA: TGTGCCAGCCATCAGGGCTCTCCCTACGAGCAGTACTTC. The rearrangement links TRBV18 to TRBJ2-7; the D gene is possibly TRBD1 (5 bases). CDR1 is KGHSH, CDR2 LQKENI, per germline. The CDR3 contains 13 residues. Trimming stripped 8 bases from V and 2 bases from J, with 13 bases between.

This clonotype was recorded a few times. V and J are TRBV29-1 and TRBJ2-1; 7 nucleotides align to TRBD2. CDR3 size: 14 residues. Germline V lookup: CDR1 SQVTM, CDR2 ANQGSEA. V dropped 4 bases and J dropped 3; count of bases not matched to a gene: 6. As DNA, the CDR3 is TGCAGCGTTGGACGGACTAGTCTCTACAATGAGCAGTTCTTC. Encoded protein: CSVGRTSLYNEQFF.

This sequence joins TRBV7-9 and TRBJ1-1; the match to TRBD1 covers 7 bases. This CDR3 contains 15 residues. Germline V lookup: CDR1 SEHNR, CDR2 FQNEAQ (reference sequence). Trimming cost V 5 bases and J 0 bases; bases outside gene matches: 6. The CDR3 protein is CASSLRTGLNTEAFF. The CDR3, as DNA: TGTGCCAGCAGCCTACGGACAGGACTGAACACTGAAGCTTTCTTT.

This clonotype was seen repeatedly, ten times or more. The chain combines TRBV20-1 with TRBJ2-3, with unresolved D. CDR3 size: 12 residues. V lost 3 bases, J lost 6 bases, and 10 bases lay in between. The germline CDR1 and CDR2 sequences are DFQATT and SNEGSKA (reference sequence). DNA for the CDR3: TGCAGTGCTAGTTATGGAGCGGATACGCAGTATTTT. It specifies CSASYGADTQYF.

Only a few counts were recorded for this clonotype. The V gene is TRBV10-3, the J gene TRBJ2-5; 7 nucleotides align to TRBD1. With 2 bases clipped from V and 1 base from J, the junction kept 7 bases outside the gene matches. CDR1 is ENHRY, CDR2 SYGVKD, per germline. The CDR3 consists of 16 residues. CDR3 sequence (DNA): TGTGCCATCAGTGAGACCCCGGGACAGCCCCAAGAGACCCAGTACTTC. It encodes CAISETPGQPQETQYF.

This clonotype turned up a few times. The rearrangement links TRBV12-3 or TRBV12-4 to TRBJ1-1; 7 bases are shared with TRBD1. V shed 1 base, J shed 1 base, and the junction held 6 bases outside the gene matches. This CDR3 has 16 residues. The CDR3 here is CASSLVGNRGNTEAFF. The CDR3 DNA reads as TGTGCCAGCAGTTTAGTGGGGAACAGGGGGAACACTGAAGCTTTCTTT.

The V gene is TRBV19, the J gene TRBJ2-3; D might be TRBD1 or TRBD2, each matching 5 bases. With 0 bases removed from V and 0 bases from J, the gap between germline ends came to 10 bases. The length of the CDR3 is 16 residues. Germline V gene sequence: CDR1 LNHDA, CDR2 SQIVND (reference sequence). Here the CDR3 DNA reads TGTGCCAGTAGTATAGATGAGGGGCGGAGCACAGATACGCAGTATTTT. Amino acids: CASSIDEGRSTDTQYF.

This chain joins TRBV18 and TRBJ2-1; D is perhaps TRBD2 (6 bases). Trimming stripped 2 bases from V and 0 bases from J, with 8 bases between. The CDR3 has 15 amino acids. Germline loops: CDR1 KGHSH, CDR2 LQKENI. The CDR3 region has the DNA TGTGCCAGCTCACCAGTCGGGAGCTCCTACAATGAGCAGTTCTTC. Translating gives CASSPVGSSYNEQFF.

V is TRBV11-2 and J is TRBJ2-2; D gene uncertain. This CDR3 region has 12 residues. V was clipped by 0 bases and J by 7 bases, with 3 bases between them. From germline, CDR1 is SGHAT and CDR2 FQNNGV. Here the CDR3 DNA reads TGTGCCAGCAGCTTAGATATCGGGGAGCTGTTTTTT. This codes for CASSLDIGELFF.